Following are 15 T cell receptor beta chains from one sample sequenced in a study of cytomegalovirus exposure and HLA in healthy donors. Use of 60 Vbeta and 13 Jbeta primers characterized the PCR. Sequenced by immunoSEQ multiplex PCR; TCRdb stores in-frame clones only, minus some. The repertoire includes 55,000 to 80,000 clones, approximately 77% of them detected once, and almost 7.5% sits in the top ten. Material for sequencing was PBMCs. The source of these receptors is a woman in her 30s in good health and CMV-seropositive.

This clone was counted once. V gene TRBV9 combines with J gene TRBJ2-1; 13 nucleotides agree with TRBD2. CDR1 is SGDLS and CDR2 is YYNGEE in the germline V gene. This CDR3 has 15 amino acids. Trimming removed 4 bases from V and 9 bases from J; junction bases left unmatched: 7. CDR3 DNA: TGTGCCAGCAGCCCACGACTAGCGGGAGGCACTGAGCAGTTCTTC. Its translation is CASSPRLAGGTEQFF.

The chain employs TRBV29-1 and TRBJ1-5, with D possibly matching TRBD1 (6 bases). CDR3 length: 13 residues. In germline, CDR1 is SQVTM, CDR2 ANQGSEA. With 6 bases removed from V and 5 bases from J, the gap between germline ends came to 14 bases. CDR3 in amino acids: CSVGGGGDQPQHF. Written as DNA, the CDR3 is TGCAGCGTCGGGGGAGGGGGAGATCAGCCCCAGCATTTT.

The chain links TRBV5-1 to TRBJ2-7; TRBD2 aligns across 13 bases. Trimming at V came to 3 bases and at J to 1 base, leaving 4 bases not matched to a gene. Germline lookup yields CDR1 SGHRS and CDR2 YFSETQ. CDR3 length: 16 amino acids. The CDR3 DNA reads as TGCGCCAGCAGCTCGACTAGCGGGAGGAGGTCCTACGAGCAGTACTTC. It specifies CASSSTSGRRSYEQYF. Full variable domain (outside the CDR3, taken from reference TRBV5-1 and TRBJ2-7): KAGVTQTPRYLIKTRGQQVTLSCSPISGHRSVSWYQQTPGQGLQFLFEYFSETQRNKGNFPGRFSGRQFSNSRSEMNVSTLELGDSALYLCASSSTSGRRSYEQYFGPGTRLTVT.

The gene calls are TRBV25-1 and TRBJ2-2; 10 nucleotides line up with TRBD2. J was trimmed by 8 bases and V by 4 bases; bases with no gene match: 10. CDR1 is MGHDK, CDR2 SYGVNS, per germline. The CDR3 runs 16 residues. The CDR3 loop is CASSGKREGPAGELFF. The CDR3 DNA sequence: TGTGCCAGCAGTGGGAAGCGGGAGGGCCCGGCGGGGGAGCTGTTTTTT.

The chain joins TRBV7-2 to TRBJ2-3, with TRBD2 matching over 10 bases. J gave up 4 bases and V 2 bases, and 6 bases lay outside the gene matches. The CDR3 sequence is 16 residues long. Germline V gene data show CDR1 as SGHTA and CDR2 as FQGNSA. CDR3 sequence reads: CASSLYPSGSADTQYF. CDR3 sequence (DNA): TGTGCCAGCAGCTTATACCCTAGCGGGAGTGCAGATACGCAGTATTTT. The full variable domain, its missing parts supplied by reference TRBV7-2 and TRBJ2-3, is GAGVSQSPSNKVTEKGKDVELRCDPISGHTALYWYRQSLGQGLEFLIYFQGNSAPDKSGLPSDRFSAERTGGSVSTLTIQRTQQEDSAVYLCASSLYPSGSADTQYFGPGTRLTVL.

The chain uses TRBV6-5 and TRBJ2-2; D is perhaps TRBD1 (6 bases). The CDR3 runs 13 residues. Germline CDR1 and CDR2: MNHEY and SVGAGI. V was trimmed by 8 bases and J by 6 bases, leaving 13 bases between them. The CDR3 spells CASSTGEAGELFF. As DNA, the CDR3 is TGTGCCAGCTCGACAGGCGAGGCCGGGGAGCTGTTTTTT.

For the CDR3, the DNA is TGTGCCAGCAGCTCGGGGGGCGTCATATCTGGGGCCAACGTCCTGACTTTC. Translating gives CASSSGGVISGANVLTF. The genes are TRBV11-2 and TRBJ2-6; a weak D match, TRBD2 (7 bases). The germline gives CDR1 SGHAT, CDR2 FQNNGV. V was trimmed by 4 bases and J by 1 base, leaving 14 bases between them. The CDR3 contains 17 residues.

V usage is TRBV5-1 and J usage is TRBJ2-2; 11 bases line up with TRBD1. The CDR3 is made up of 15 amino acids. Trimming at V came to 3 bases and at J to 4 bases, leaving 2 bases not matched to a gene. Germline CDR1 reads SGHRS; CDR2 reads YFSETQ. The CDR3 sequence: CASSWDRGTTGELFF. As DNA, the CDR3 is TGCGCCAGCAGCTGGGACAGGGGGACCACCGGGGAGCTGTTTTTT.

This chain links TRBV7-2 with TRBJ2-1, with TRBD2 matching 10 bases. The germline V gene has CDR1 SGHTA and CDR2 FQGNSA. Losses at the gene ends were 1 base for V and 3 bases for J; bases not matched to a gene: 3. The length of the CDR3 is 16 residues. CDR3 coding DNA: TGTGCCAGCAGCTTAGAAGGACTAGCGGACTACAATGAGCAGTTCTTC. Protein product: CASSLEGLADYNEQFF.

The J gene is TRBJ2-3, the V gene TRBV5-1, with 8 bases lining up with TRBD2. Germline V CDR1 and CDR2: SGHRS, YFSETQ. The CDR3 has 15 amino acids. With 1 base clipped from V and 1 base from J, the junction kept 2 bases outside the gene matches. CDR3 sequence reads: CASSLSGLGTDTQYF. CDR3 nucleotides: TGCGCCAGCAGCTTGTCGGGACTAGGCACAGATACGCAGTATTTT.

V gene TRBV6-5 combines with J gene TRBJ1-2; TRBD1 matches at 9 bases. V lost 6 bases to trimming and J lost 3 bases; unmatched junction nucleotides: 5. This CDR3 spans 14 amino acids. Germline CDR1 reads MNHEY; CDR2 reads SVGAGI. This chain's CDR3 is CASRPGTGYYGYTF. The CDR3 DNA reads TGTGCCAGCAGGCCCGGGACAGGGTACTATGGCTACACCTTC.

The chain is built from TRBV4-1 and TRBJ1-2; TRBD1 matches 8 bases. The CDR3 has 13 amino acids. In germline, CDR1 is MGHRA, CDR2 YSYEKL. V shed 0 bases and J 7 bases; nucleotides not matched to a gene: 1. DNA of the CDR3: TGCGCCAGCAGCCAAGATGGGACAGGTGGCTACACCTTC. This gives the protein CASSQDGTGGYTF.

This chain connects TRBV10-1 to TRBJ2-7; unclear D gene. V was pared by 2 bases and J by 2 bases, with 7 bases between. Germline values: CDR1 WNHNN, CDR2 SYGVQD (reference sequence). The CDR3 runs 13 residues. CDR3 sequence (DNA): TGCGCCAGCAGTGAGGTCGGTCCCTACGAGCAGTACTTC. It translates to CASSEVGPYEQYF.

The chain carries TRBV6-4 and TRBJ2-3; 13 bases match TRBD2. The V and J ends lost 3 bases and 4 bases, in that order; junction bases with no gene match: 1. This CDR3 is built from 15 residues. The germline gives CDR1 MRHNA, CDR2 SNTAGT. The CDR3 here is CASSDGTSGADTQYF. CDR3 coding DNA: TGTGCCAGCAGTGATGGGACTAGCGGGGCAGATACGCAGTATTTT.

The chain recombines TRBV6-1 with TRBJ1-2; a possible D gene is TRBD1 (6 bases). This CDR3 region has 16 residues. Trimming took off 3 bases at V and 6 bases at J, with 20 bases between the two ends. Germline CDR1 reads MNHNS; CDR2 reads SASEGT. The CDR3 DNA is TGTGCCAGCAGTGAGCCCTACCGGATGGGGGCGGATGGCTACACCTTC. Translation: CASSEPYRMGADGYTF.